This TCR beta chain was captured in a study of blood T cells in healthy people across ages. Each sample yielded at least 6 million isolated PBMCs. Extraction of total RNA produced a minimum of 5.5 micrograms from each sample. About this clonotype itself: Antigen: not known.

Using a J-beta primer mix together with a sample-barcoded 5' primer, a second PCR was run for roughly 7 to 11 cycles. TCRdb independently ran MiXCR on the 5' RACE reads; one entry per CDR3 protein. The table lists 700,000 to 950,000 distinct CDR3 sequences, 35% to 45% of them singletons. Overall study results and limits: Estimates of diversity drawn from one million T cells were considered underestimates.

The sample consisted of blood. The TCR was taken from a woman between 55 and 75 years old in good health.

In DNA form, the CDR3 reads TGTGCCAGCAGTACAGGACAGGTCGGGGGAGCGGAGACCCAGTACTTC. This gives the protein CASSTGQVGGAETQYF. J is TRBJ2-5 and V is TRBV27, with D possibly matching TRBD1 (7 bases). The V end was cut by 5 bases, the J end by 5 bases, with 21 bases between. Germline CDR1 and CDR2: MNHEY and SMNVEV (reference sequence). CDR3 length equals 16 residues.